This T cell receptor beta chain stems from a study of T cells expressing NK-cell markers. Background on the study: CD3+CD56+NKG2C+, CD3+CD56+NKG2C- and CD3+CD56-NKG2C+ T cells, once sorted, supplied the TCR beta repertoires. Study observations and caveats: Questions lingered over whether expanded NKG2C+ T cell clones were HCMV-specific. Among CD8+ T cells from 5 to 7 donors, dominant NKG2C+ clonotypes accounted for about 1.0-7.0%.

Germline V gene data show CDR1 as DFQATT and CDR2 as SNEGSKA (reference sequence). The CDR3 runs to 14 residues. Notes on this clonotype: Its antigen is unknown.

Beta-chain TCR cDNA was generated via 5'RACE template switching with UMIs. TCRdb re-called the 5' RACE reads, yielding one record per CDR3 amino acid sequence without DNA. The sample table includes about 460,000 distinct CDR3 sequences. This receptor was obtained from a woman in her 50s in good health. This chain joins TRBV20-1 and TRBJ2-3. The sequenced sample consisted of blood T cells: a sorted CD56 or NKG2C T cell subset, CD4+ or CD8+ T cells, or bulk PBMC T cells (not recorded which). The CDR3: CSAFLPILADTQYF.